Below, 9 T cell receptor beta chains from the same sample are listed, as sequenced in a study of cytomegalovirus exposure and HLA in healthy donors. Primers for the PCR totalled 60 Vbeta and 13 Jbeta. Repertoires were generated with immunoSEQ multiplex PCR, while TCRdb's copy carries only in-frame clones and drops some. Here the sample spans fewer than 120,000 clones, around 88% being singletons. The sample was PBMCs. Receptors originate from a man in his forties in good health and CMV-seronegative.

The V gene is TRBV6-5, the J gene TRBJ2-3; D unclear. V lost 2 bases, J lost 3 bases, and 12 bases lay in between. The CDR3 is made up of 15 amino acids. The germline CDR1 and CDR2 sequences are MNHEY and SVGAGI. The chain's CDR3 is CASSYLGTGTDTQYF. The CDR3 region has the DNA TGTGCCAGCAGTTACCTCGGAACCGGGACAGATACGCAGTATTTT.

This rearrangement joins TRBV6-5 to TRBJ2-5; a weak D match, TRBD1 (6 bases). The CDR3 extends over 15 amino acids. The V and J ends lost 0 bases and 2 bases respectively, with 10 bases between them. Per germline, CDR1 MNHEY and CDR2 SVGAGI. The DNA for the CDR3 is TGTGCCAGCAGTTACTCGAGGACAGCTCAAGAGACCCAGTACTTC. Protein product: CASSYSRTAQETQYF.

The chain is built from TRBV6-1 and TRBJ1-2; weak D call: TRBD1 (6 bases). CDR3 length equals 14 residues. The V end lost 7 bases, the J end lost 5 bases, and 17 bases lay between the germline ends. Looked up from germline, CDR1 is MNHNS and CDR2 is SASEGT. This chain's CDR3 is CASINPGGAYGYTF. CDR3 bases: TGTGCCAGCATCAACCCGGGGGGCGCATATGGCTACACCTTC.

CDR3 DNA sequence: TGTGCCAGCAGTGCCGGGACAGGAAACACCATATATTTT. Amino acid sequence: CASSAGTGNTIYF. The gene calls are TRBV2 and TRBJ1-3; D possibly corresponds to TRBD1 (6 bases). Trimming shortened V by 4 bases and J by 4 bases, and 8 bases separated the two germline ends. This CDR3 comprises 13 residues. Per germline, CDR1 SNHLY and CDR2 FYNNEI.

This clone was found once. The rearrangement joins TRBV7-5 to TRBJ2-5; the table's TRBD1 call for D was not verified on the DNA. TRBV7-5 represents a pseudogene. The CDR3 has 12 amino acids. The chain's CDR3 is CVRSLGAETQYF. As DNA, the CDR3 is TGTGTCAGAAGCTTAGGGGCGGAGACCCAGTACTTC.

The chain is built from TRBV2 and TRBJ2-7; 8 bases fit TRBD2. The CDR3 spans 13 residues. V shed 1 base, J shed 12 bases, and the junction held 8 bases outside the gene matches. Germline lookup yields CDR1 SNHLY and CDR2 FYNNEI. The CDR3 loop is CASSEEVAGNPYF. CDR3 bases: TGTGCCAGCAGTGAAGAGGTAGCGGGGAATCCGTACTTC.

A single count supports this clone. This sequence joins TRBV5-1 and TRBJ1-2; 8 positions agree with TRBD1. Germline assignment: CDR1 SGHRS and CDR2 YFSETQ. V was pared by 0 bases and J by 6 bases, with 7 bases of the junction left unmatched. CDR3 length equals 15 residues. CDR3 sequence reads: CASSLASGGLDGYTF. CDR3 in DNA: TGCGCCAGCAGCTTGGCCTCAGGGGGCTTAGATGGCTACACCTTC.

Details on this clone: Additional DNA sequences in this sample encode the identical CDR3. The CDR3 loop is CASRTGTGSYEQYF. In DNA, the CDR3 is TGTGCCAGCAGGACCGGGACAGGCTCCTACGAGCAGTACTTC. V and J are TRBV28 and TRBJ2-7, with 8 bases aligning to TRBD1. This CDR3 comprises 14 residues. The trim removed 6 bases at V and 0 bases at J, leaving 4 bases unmatched. The germline V gene encodes CDR1 MDHEN and CDR2 SYDVKM.

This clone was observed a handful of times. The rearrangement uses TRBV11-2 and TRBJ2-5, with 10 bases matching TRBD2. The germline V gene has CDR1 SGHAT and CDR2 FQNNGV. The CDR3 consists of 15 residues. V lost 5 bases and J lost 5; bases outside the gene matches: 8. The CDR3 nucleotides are TGTGCCAGCAGCGCGACTAGCGGGTCCAGGGAGACCCAGTACTTC. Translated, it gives CASSATSGSRETQYF.